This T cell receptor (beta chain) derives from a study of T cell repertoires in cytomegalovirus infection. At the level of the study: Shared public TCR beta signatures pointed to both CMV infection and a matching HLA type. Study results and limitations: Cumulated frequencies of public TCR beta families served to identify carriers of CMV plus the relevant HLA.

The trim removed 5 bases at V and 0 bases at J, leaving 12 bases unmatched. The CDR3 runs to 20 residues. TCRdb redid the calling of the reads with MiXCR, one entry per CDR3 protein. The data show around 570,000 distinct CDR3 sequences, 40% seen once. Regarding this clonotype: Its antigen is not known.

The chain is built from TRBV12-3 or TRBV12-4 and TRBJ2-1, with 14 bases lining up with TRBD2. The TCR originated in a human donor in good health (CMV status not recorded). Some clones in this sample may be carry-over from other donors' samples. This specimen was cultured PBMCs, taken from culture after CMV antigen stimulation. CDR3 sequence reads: CASSHSPGLAGDFSYNEQFF. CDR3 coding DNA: TGTGCCAGCAGTCACTCCCCGGGACTAGCGGGGGACTTCTCCTACAATGAGCAGTTCTTC.